The 28 T cell receptor beta chains reported below all come from one sample, sequenced in a study of early T cells in non-severe SARS-CoV-2 infection. TCRdb re-analysed the 5' RACE reads in MiXCR, keeping a single row per CDR3 protein. The sample carries 35,000 to 40,000 distinct CDR3 sequences, approximately 4.1% recorded once. Sample: whole blood. These TCRs come from an adult who was a healthcare worker with PCR-confirmed SARS-CoV-2 infection or an uninfected control (not recorded which).

This clonotype was recorded at least ten times. The genes are TRBV19 and TRBJ1-4; D not certain. CDR3 length equals 14 residues. CDR1 is LNHDA and CDR2 is SQIVND in the germline V gene (reference sequence). V gave up 4 bases and J gave up 0 bases, with 6 bases separating them. The CDR3 bases are TGTGCCAGTAGTACCACAGCAACTAATGAAAAACTGTTTTTT. Protein sequence: CASSTTATNEKLFF.

There are many counts of this clonotype. The chain has TRBV20-1 and TRBJ1-2; D not resolved. This CDR3 has 10 amino acids. From germline, CDR1 is DFQATT and CDR2 SNEGSKA (reference sequence). The V end was cut by 1 base, the J end by 10 bases, with 7 bases between. The CDR3 is CSARVTDYTF. The CDR3 coding sequence is TGCAGTGCTAGAGTGACGGACTACACCTTC.

This chain joins TRBV10-3 and TRBJ2-3; no clear D gene. Deletions cut 7 bases from V and 6 bases from J, with 14 bases between. CDR3 size: 13 residues. Germline V CDR1 and CDR2: ENHRY, SYGVKD. This CDR3 reads CAINHPGLDTQYF. CDR3 DNA: TGTGCCATCAACCACCCAGGTCTGGATACGCAGTATTTT.

This CDR3 reads CASASVLTSWKFEQFF. The CDR3 DNA sequence: TGTGCTAGTGCCTCCGTCCTAACATCATGGAAGTTTGAGCAGTTCTTC. V and J are TRBV12-5 and TRBJ2-1, with D uncertain. This CDR3 spans 16 amino acids. CDR1 and CDR2 from the germline V gene are LGHNT and FRNRAP. Trimming removed 7 bases from V and 9 bases from J, with 25 bases in between.

The chain joins TRBV6-2 or TRBV6-3 to TRBJ2-7; D possibly corresponds to TRBD1 (6 bases). This CDR3 has 15 amino acids. Germline-derived CDR1 and CDR2 are MNHEY and SVGEGT. Trimming stripped 4 bases from V and 2 bases from J, with 15 bases between. The CDR3 region is CASSSTGPFPYEQYF. The CDR3, as DNA: TGTGCCAGCAGTTCGACAGGCCCTTTCCCCTACGAGCAGTACTTC.

This clonotype was recorded many times. The rearrangement joins TRBV29-1 to TRBJ2-5, with 9 positions matching TRBD1. V trimming: 7 bases; J trimming: 5 bases; junction bases outside the gene matches: 11. This CDR3 has 14 residues. Germline CDR1 and CDR2: SQVTM and ANQGSEA. This CDR3 reads CSGTSGGQGETQYF. In DNA form, the CDR3 reads TGCAGCGGTACTTCCGGTGGACAGGGGGAGACCCAGTACTTC. The variable domain in full, with the rest retrieved from reference TRBV29-1 and TRBJ2-5, is SAVISQKPSRDICQRGTSLTIQCQVDSQVTMMFWYRQQPGQSLTLIATANQGSEATYESGFVIDKFPISRPNLTFSTLTVSNMSPEDSSIYLCSGTSGGQGETQYFGPGTRLLVL.

The sample holds many counts of this clonotype. This sequence joins TRBV7-2 and TRBJ2-3; 12 nucleotides agree with TRBD2. The V gene's germline CDR1 is SGHTA and CDR2 FQGNSA. V lost 5 bases to trimming and J lost 1 base; unmatched junction nucleotides: 7. CDR3 length: 17 residues. CDR3 nucleotide sequence: TGTGCCAGCAGCCAGGGGACTAGCGGGCGGGGCACAGATACGCAGTATTTT. Translation: CASSQGTSGRGTDTQYF.

This chain links TRBV9 with TRBJ2-1; 11 nucleotides line up with TRBD2. CDR3 length equals 15 residues. V lost 4 bases, J lost 4 bases, and 4 bases stayed unmatched. Germline lookup yields CDR1 SGDLS and CDR2 YYNGEE. Written as DNA, the CDR3 is TGTGCCAGCAGCACTAGCGGGAGTAGATACAATGAGCAGTTCTTC. Its translation: CASSTSGSRYNEQFF.

This clonotype was counted ten times or more. The rearrangement links TRBV7-6 to TRBJ1-4, with 7 bases lining up with TRBD1. The CDR3 runs to 17 residues. The germline V gene encodes CDR1 SGHVS and CDR2 FNYEAQ. Germline trimming cut 6 bases from V and 8 bases from J; bases unmatched to any gene: 18. The DNA of the CDR3 is TGTGCCAGCAGTTTAACACCCACAGGGGTAGGTGGGGAAAAACTGTTTTTT. This codes for CASSLTPTGVGGEKLFF.

Many counts were recorded for this clonotype. The chain employs TRBV29-1 and TRBJ2-3, with 8 bases matching TRBD2. The germline CDR1 and CDR2 sequences are SQVTM and ANQGSEA. CDR3 length: 13 amino acids. V shed 1 base, J shed 4 bases, and the junction held 1 base outside the gene matches. The CDR3 nucleotides are TGCAGCGTTGAAGTGGGACTAGCAGATACGCAGTATTTT. Its translation: CSVEVGLADTQYF.

This clonotype was counted ten times or more. The chain uses TRBV6-5 and TRBJ1-2, with D uncertain. Germline V gene sequence: CDR1 MNHEY, CDR2 SVGAGI. The V end was cut by 7 bases, the J end by 2 bases, with 8 bases between. The CDR3 loop spans 12 amino acids. For the CDR3, the DNA is TGTGCCAGCAAGAGTGGAAACTATGGCTACACCTTC. Its translation: CASKSGNYGYTF.

This clonotype was counted ten times or more. V is TRBV12-3 or TRBV12-4 and J is TRBJ2-7; 9 bases are a match to TRBD2. Trimming took 0 bases from V and 2 from J; bases not matched to a gene: 17. The length of the CDR3 is 20 residues. CDR3 DNA: TGTGCCAGCAGTTTAGCGGTTGGCGGGAGGGCGCCAAAGACGACCTACGAGCAGTACGTC. It specifies CASSLAVGGRAPKTTYEQYV.

Ten or more counts support this clonotype. The CDR3 DNA follows: TGCAGTGCTGGGTCTAGCGGGATGGGCACAGATACGCAGTATTTT. The encoded protein is CSAGSSGMGTDTQYF. V gene TRBV20-1 combines with J gene TRBJ2-3; TRBD2 agrees at 9 bases. CDR3 length equals 15 residues. From germline, CDR1 is DFQATT and CDR2 SNEGSKA (reference sequence). V shed 5 bases, J shed 1 base, and the junction held 7 bases outside the gene matches.

This clonotype was picked up many times. The CDR3, as DNA: TGTGCCAGCAGCTTGTGGGGGACGTCGCATCACCAAGAGACCCAGTACTTC. Translated: CASSLWGTSHHQETQYF. The chain joins TRBV5-6 to TRBJ2-5; TRBD1 or TRBD2 may be the D gene (5 bases each). CDR3 length: 17 amino acids. The V gene's germline CDR1 is SGHDT and CDR2 YYEEEE. Trimming shortened V by 1 base and J by 0 bases, and 16 bases separated the two germline ends.

The V call is TRBV11-2, the J call TRBJ2-1; 10 bases line up with TRBD2. This CDR3 comprises 18 residues. After removal of 1 base from V and 0 bases from J, the junction contained 6 bases not matched to a gene. The V gene's germline CDR1 is SGHAT and CDR2 FQNNGV. CDR3 nucleotides: TGTGCCAGCAGCTTAGTGCCAGCGGGAGGGTACTCCTACAATGAGCAGTTCTTC. It codes for CASSLVPAGGYSYNEQFF. Full variable domain (remainder filled in from reference TRBV11-2 and TRBJ2-1): EAGVAQSPRYKIIEKRQSVAFWCNPISGHATLYWYQQILGQGPKLLIQFQNNGVVDDSQLPKDRFSAERLKGVDSTLKIQPAKLEDSAVYLCASSLVPAGGYSYNEQFFGPGTRLTVL.

In regard to this clonotype: Given a much more abundant clone one base away, this may be a read error. The V gene is TRBV20-1, the J gene TRBJ2-1; D may be TRBD1 or TRBD2 (5 bases each). Per the germline V gene, CDR1 is DFQATT and CDR2 is SNEGSKA (reference sequence). The CDR3 spans 15 residues. V was trimmed by 5 bases and J by 3 bases, leaving 17 bases between them. CDR3 amino acids: CSAGLVRVNYNEQFF. CDR3 nucleotides: TGCAGTGCTGGACTGGTCAGGGTGAACTACAATGAGCAGTTCTTC.

V gene TRBV12-3 or TRBV12-4 combines with J gene TRBJ2-1; tentative D call: TRBD2 (5 bases). This CDR3 is 14 amino acids long. The V end was cut by 2 bases, the J end by 1 base, with 6 bases between. The CDR3 reads CASSLRGSYNEQFF. For the CDR3, the DNA is TGTGCCAGCAGTTTACGGGGATCCTACAATGAGCAGTTCTTC.

This clonotype has a handful of counts. CDR3 region: CASSSTKRDTQYF. CDR3 nucleotide sequence: TGTGCCAGCTCTAGCACGAAACGAGATACGCAGTATTTT. The rearrangement links TRBV6-1 to TRBJ2-3; tentatively, D is TRBD2 (5 bases). V lost 8 bases to trimming and J lost 5 bases, with 14 bases between them. This CDR3 has 13 amino acids. Germline-derived CDR1 and CDR2 are MNHNS and SASEGT.

This clonotype was detected ten times or more. This sequence joins TRBV5-1 and TRBJ2-1; TRBD2 might be the D (5 bases). Germline loops: CDR1 SGHRS, CDR2 YFSETQ. V lost 4 bases, J lost 8 bases, and 22 bases lay in between. The CDR3 has 16 residues. The CDR3 DNA reads as TGCGCCAGCAGCCCGGGATTTGGACGTATCTTGGATGAGCAGTTCTTC. Translated, it gives CASSPGFGRILDEQFF.

This clonotype has more than one count but fewer than ten. This chain connects TRBV11-3 to TRBJ2-5, with 8 positions matching TRBD2. This CDR3 is 17 amino acids long. Germline assignment: CDR1 SGHNT and CDR2 YENEEA. Trimming removed 1 base from V and 0 bases from J; junction bases left unmatched: 7. In nucleotides, the CDR3 is TGTGCCAGCAGCTTAGGGCGGCGGGAGGTTCACCAAGAGACCCAGTACTTC. This translates into CASSLGRREVHQETQYF.

In this sample, this clonotype turned up many times. V gene TRBV11-2 combines with J gene TRBJ1-2; the D is unclear. In germline, CDR1 is SGHAT, CDR2 FQNNGV. There are 15 residues in the CDR3. V lost 5 bases, J lost 5 bases, and 18 bases lay in between. The DNA for the CDR3 is TGTGCCAGCAGCACCCTCTGGACGGACGTTTATGGCTACACCTTC. Translated, it gives CASSTLWTDVYGYTF.

This clonotype has at least ten counts. This chain uses TRBV7-2 with TRBJ2-3; TRBD2 matches at 11 bases. V lost 5 bases and J lost 1; bases outside the gene matches: 5. CDR3 size: 16 residues. Germline CDR1 is SGHTA and CDR2 is FQGNSA. The CDR3 protein is CASSPLTSGGTDTQYF. CDR3 sequence (DNA): TGTGCCAGCAGCCCGTTGACTAGCGGGGGCACAGATACGCAGTATTTT. Drawing the rest from reference TRBV7-2 and TRBJ2-3, the complete variable domain is GAGVSQSPSNKVTEKGKDVELRCDPISGHTALYWYRQSLGQGLEFLIYFQGNSAPDKSGLPSDRFSAERTGGSVSTLTIQRTQQEDSAVYLCASSPLTSGGTDTQYFGPGTRLTVL.

The gene calls are TRBV6-5 and TRBJ1-6; no clear D. Germline lookup yields CDR1 MNHEY and CDR2 SVGAGI. Deletions cut 2 bases from V and 9 bases from J, with 17 bases between. The CDR3 is 16 amino acids. CDR3 in amino acids: CASSYTRSGGISPLHF. The CDR3 nucleotides are TGTGCCAGCAGTTACACGCGGTCAGGTGGAATTTCACCCCTCCACTTT.

This clonotype was recorded many times. This chain connects TRBV6-5 to TRBJ1-1; D not certain. The CDR3 has 13 amino acids. V was trimmed by 10 bases and J by 1 base, leaving 13 bases between them. CDR1 MNHEY and CDR2 SVGAGI come from the germline V gene. The CDR3 here is CATLKSGNTEAFF. For the CDR3, the DNA is TGTGCCACCCTTAAGTCGGGGAACACTGAAGCTTTCTTT.

This chain connects TRBV28 to TRBJ1-1; a possible D gene is TRBD1 (5 bases). The germline V and J ends were trimmed by 7 bases and 6 bases, with 15 bases remaining between them. CDR3 length: 13 residues. Germline CDR1 and CDR2: MDHEN and SYDVKM. The CDR3 DNA is TGTGCCAGCATCTGGAGGGGAAGAGCTGAAGCTTTCTTT. Protein product: CASIWRGRAEAFF.

The V call is TRBV20-1, the J call TRBJ2-3, with TRBD2 matching 10 bases. Germline values: CDR1 DFQATT, CDR2 SNEGSKA (reference sequence). The CDR3 is 16 amino acids. Trimming at V came to 1 base and at J to 3 bases, leaving 7 bases not matched to a gene. In DNA, the CDR3 is TGCAGTGCTAGAGGACTTCCGGGACTAGCGACAGATACGCAGTATTTT. It translates to CSARGLPGLATDTQYF.

This chain connects TRBV5-6 to TRBJ2-7; 9 bases map to TRBD1. V lost 4 bases, J lost 4 bases, and 6 bases stayed unmatched. This CDR3 region has 14 residues. Looked up from germline, CDR1 is SGHDT and CDR2 is YYEEEE. In DNA, the CDR3 is TGTGCCAGCAGCCCCGGGACAGGGTCGTACGAGCAGTACTTC. Translation gives CASSPGTGSYEQYF.

This clonotype was counted many times. The chain joins TRBV11-2 to TRBJ2-2; TRBD2 matches at 7 bases. CDR3 length: 15 amino acids. V gave up 3 bases and J gave up 4 bases; unmatched junction bases: 5. CDR1 is SGHAT, CDR2 FQNNGV, per germline. The DNA for the CDR3 is TGTGCCAGCAGCTTTGCTGGCGGGGGCACCGGGGAGCTGTTTTTT. Its protein product is CASSFAGGGTGELFF. Drawing the rest from reference TRBV11-2 and TRBJ2-2, the complete variable domain is EAGVAQSPRYKIIEKRQSVAFWCNPISGHATLYWYQQILGQGPKLLIQFQNNGVVDDSQLPKDRFSAERLKGVDSTLKIQPAKLEDSAVYLCASSFAGGGTGELFFGEGSRLTVL.